The next 27 T cell receptor beta chains were all read from a single sample in a study of T cell responses to AZD1222 COVID-19 vaccine. TCRdb keeps only in-frame clones here, not all; method: immunoSEQ multiplex PCR. The data hold about 120,000 clones, with about 82% observed a single time. Sequenced here: peripheral blood, sampled 28 days after the second AZD1222 dose. The receptor source for this set is an adult who received the AZD1222 COVID-19 vaccine.

The CDR3 is CASSRGPRRTEAFF. For the CDR3, the DNA is TGTGCCAGCAGCAGGGGACCCAGGCGGACTGAAGCTTTCTTT. V gene TRBV3-1 (or the pseudogene TRBV3-2) combines with J gene TRBJ1-1; possibly TRBD1 for D (5 bases). Germline values: CDR1 LGHDT, CDR2 YNNKEL (reference sequence). The CDR3 is 14 amino acids. Trimming removed 5 bases from V and 5 bases from J, with 15 bases in between.

This clone was found once. V is TRBV27 and J is TRBJ2-5; D tentatively fits TRBD1 or TRBD2 (5 bases each). Trimming shortened V by 2 bases and J by 4 bases, and 17 bases separated the two germline ends. The CDR3 has 16 amino acids. The germline V gene has CDR1 MNHEY and CDR2 SMNVEV (reference sequence). The CDR3 here is CASSLTGGGGGETQYF. The DNA of the CDR3 is TGTGCCAGCAGTTTAACGGGTGGGGGTGGGGGAGAGACCCAGTACTTC.

The chain couples TRBV28 to TRBJ1-5; unclear D gene. Trimming stripped 3 bases from V and 1 base from J, with 13 bases between. CDR3 length: 16 amino acids. Germline V gene sequence: CDR1 MDHEN, CDR2 SYDVKM. The CDR3 DNA reads TGTGCCAGCAGTTTCTCACGGGAGAGGAGCAATCAGCCCCAGCATTTT. Amino acids: CASSFSRERSNQPQHF.

In its sample, this clone was seen many times. V usage is TRBV19 and J usage is TRBJ1-5; a weak D match, TRBD1 (5 bases). Germline lookup yields CDR1 LNHDA and CDR2 SQIVND (reference sequence). This CDR3 has 16 amino acids. V was shortened by 9 bases and J by 1 base, with 19 bases between the two germline ends. The CDR3 DNA sequence: TGTGCCAGCCTAAACTCGGGGCGAAGGAGCAATCAGCCCCAGCATTTT. This translates into CASLNSGRRSNQPQHF. The full variable domain, rest sourced from reference TRBV19 and TRBJ1-5, is DGGITQSPKYLFRKEGQNVTLSCEQNLNHDAMYWYRQDPGQGLRLIYYSQIVNDFQKGDIAEGYSVSREKKESFPLTVTSAQKNPTAFYLCASLNSGRRSNQPQHFGDGTRLSIL.

This sequence joins TRBV6-5 and TRBJ1-6; possibly TRBD1 for D (5 bases). Germline-derived CDR1 and CDR2 are MNHEY and SVGAGI. Trimming stripped 2 bases from V and 7 bases from J, with 15 bases between. CDR3 size: 16 residues. In DNA form, the CDR3 reads TGTGCCAGCAGTTACAGAGGGGCGCAATCCAATTCACCCCTCCACTTT. Translated, it gives CASSYRGAQSNSPLHF.

The chain employs TRBV14 and TRBJ2-3; no clear D. V gave up 1 base and J gave up 4 bases, with 9 bases separating them. CDR1 and CDR2 (germline): SGHDN, FVKESK. The CDR3 is made up of 14 amino acids. The DNA for the CDR3 is TGTGCCAGCAGCCAAGCTCAGGTTTCAGATACGCAGTATTTT. Translation gives CASSQAQVSDTQYF.

The V call is TRBV9, the J call TRBJ1-2; D gene uncertain. The CDR3 sequence is 18 residues long. Germline V lookup: CDR1 SGDLS, CDR2 YYNGEE. V dropped 2 bases and J dropped 0 bases, with 20 bases sitting between them. The CDR3 loop is CASSVGYVKDQANYGYTF. CDR3 DNA: TGTGCCAGCAGCGTGGGGTATGTAAAGGACCAAGCTAACTATGGCTACACCTTC.

V and J are TRBV6-5 and TRBJ1-3, with TRBD1 as a possible D gene (5 bases). The length of the CDR3 is 13 residues. Germline V gene sequence: CDR1 MNHEY, CDR2 SVGAGI. The V end was cut by 6 bases, the J end by 7 bases, with 13 bases between. CDR3 bases: TGTGCCAGCAGGGGGCTCGGACGCAACACCATATATTTT. Protein sequence: CASRGLGRNTIYF.

This chain connects TRBV6-6 to TRBJ2-1; no reliable D call. Germline lookup yields CDR1 MNHNY and CDR2 SVGAGI (reference sequence). CDR3 length equals 13 residues. Between the trimmed V and J ends, which lost 5 bases and 5 bases, there was a span of 10 bases. The CDR3, as DNA: TGTGCCAGCAGTCCCGACTTCGACAATGAGCAGTTCTTC. Protein product: CASSPDFDNEQFF.

The chain has TRBV7-2 and TRBJ1-2; 10 bases map to TRBD1. The CDR3 is 17 residues long. CDR1 and CDR2 from the germline V gene are SGHTA and FQGNSA. Germline trimming cut 8 bases from V and 6 bases from J; bases unmatched to any gene: 18. CDR3 residues: CASRKFPGTGDFNGYTF. The DNA of the CDR3 is TGTGCCAGCCGAAAATTCCCCGGGACAGGGGATTTTAATGGCTACACCTTC.

The gene calls are TRBV18 and TRBJ2-7; D is unclear. V dropped 0 bases and J dropped 6 bases, with 9 bases sitting between them. Germline V gives CDR1 KGHSH, CDR2 LQKENI. CDR3 size: 13 residues. CDR3 DNA: TGTGCCAGCTCACCACCCTACCAGACCGAGCAGTACTTC. It translates to CASSPPYQTEQYF.

V usage is TRBV6-5 and J usage is TRBJ1-2, with D hard to call. Germline CDR1 and CDR2: MNHEY and SVGAGI. V lost 8 bases, J lost 5 bases, and 9 bases lay in between. The CDR3 loop spans 11 amino acids. The CDR3 bases are TGTGCCAGCGGGATAGGGTATGGCTACACCTTC. It translates to CASGIGYGYTF.

This chain joins TRBV4-1 and TRBJ1-2; 8 positions agree with TRBD1. Unmatched junction bases numbered 6, after V lost 3 bases and J lost 6 bases. The CDR3 spans 14 residues. Germline V gene sequence: CDR1 MGHRA, CDR2 YSYEKL. CDR3 DNA sequence: TGCGCCAGCAGCCAGCCCGGACAGGGAGATGGCTACACCTTC. Encoded protein: CASSQPGQGDGYTF.

The genes are TRBV27 and TRBJ1-2; TRBD1 aligns across 7 bases. This CDR3 comprises 16 residues. V shed 0 bases, J shed 3 bases, and the junction held 7 bases outside the gene matches. Germline CDR1 MNHEY, CDR2 SMNVEV (reference sequence). In DNA form, the CDR3 reads TGTGCCAGCAGTTTATCGCCAGGGGGGACCTACTATGGCTACACCTTC. Its translation is CASSLSPGGTYYGYTF.

The rearrangement joins TRBV6-5 to TRBJ2-5; D gene ambiguous. V gave up 0 bases and J gave up 5 bases, with 7 bases separating them. The CDR3 runs 13 residues. The germline gives CDR1 MNHEY, CDR2 SVGAGI. The CDR3 coding sequence is TGTGCCAGCAGTTACTCGACCTCCGAGACCCAGTACTTC. Residues: CASSYSTSETQYF.

The chain uses TRBV13 and TRBJ1-1; weak D call: TRBD1 (6 bases). Germline V gene lookup returns CDR1 PRHDT and CDR2 FYEKMQ (reference sequence). Trimming took off 3 bases at V and 1 base at J, with 9 bases between the two ends. This CDR3 contains 14 residues. CDR3 sequence reads: CASSLQGRNTEAFF. The DNA of the CDR3 is TGTGCCAGCAGCTTGCAGGGGCGGAACACTGAAGCTTTCTTT.

The rearrangement joins TRBV20-1 to TRBJ1-5, with D possibly TRBD1 on 5 matching bases. V was pared by 4 bases and J by 13 bases, with 14 bases between. The CDR3 consists of 11 residues. Per germline, CDR1 DFQATT and CDR2 SNEGSKA (reference sequence). This CDR3 reads CSATLGGSQHF. The CDR3, as DNA: TGCAGTGCTACGCTCGGGGGTTCTCAGCATTTT.

The rearrangement joins TRBV29-1 to TRBJ1-2, with D possibly being TRBD1 (5 bases). The germline V and J ends were trimmed by 3 bases and 4 bases, with 12 bases remaining between them. The CDR3 has 13 amino acids. The germline CDR1 and CDR2 sequences are SQVTM and ANQGSEA. The CDR3 sequence is CSVDQGTLYGYTF. DNA of the CDR3: TGCAGCGTTGATCAGGGAACCCTCTATGGCTACACCTTC.

V gene TRBV29-1 combines with J gene TRBJ2-3; D unclear. Germline values: CDR1 SQVTM, CDR2 ANQGSEA. The CDR3 has 13 amino acids. V lost 2 bases, J lost 2 bases, and 8 bases lay in between. The CDR3 DNA reads TGCAGCGTTGAAATAGTCCACACAGATACGCAGTATTTT. Translation gives CSVEIVHTDTQYF.

In the case of this clone: Other DNA sequences in this sample translate to the same CDR3. The chain recombines TRBV7-9 with TRBJ1-2; TRBD1 agrees at 7 bases. Germline V gives CDR1 SEHNR, CDR2 FQNEAQ (reference sequence). With V trimmed by 6 bases and J by 4 bases, 5 bases remained unmatched. The CDR3 sequence is 13 residues long. CDR3 nucleotides: TGTGCCAGCAGTTTGAGGACAGGCTATGGCTACACCTTC. This translates into CASSLRTGYGYTF.

V usage is TRBV11-2 and J usage is TRBJ1-5, with 9 nucleotides matching TRBD1. After removal of 5 bases from V and 2 bases from J, the junction contained 7 bases not matched to a gene. CDR3 size: 16 residues. CDR1 SGHAT and CDR2 FQNNGV come from the germline V gene. CDR3 loop: CASSLGTGSGNQPQHF. The CDR3, as DNA: TGTGCCAGCAGCCTTGGGACAGGGAGTGGCAATCAGCCCCAGCATTTT.

This clone has only one observation. The rearrangement joins TRBV11-2 to TRBJ2-5; D is uncertain. The V gene's germline CDR1 is SGHAT and CDR2 FQNNGV. Trimming stripped 4 bases from V and 7 bases from J, with 19 bases between. The CDR3 consists of 15 residues. The CDR3 nucleotides read TGTGCCAGCAGCTCACCTCGGGCCCCCGTCGGGACCCAGTACTTC. Translated: CASSSPRAPVGTQYF.

The chain combines TRBV27 with TRBJ2-3; TRBD2 is a possible D gene (5 bases). V was shortened by 0 bases and J by 4 bases, with 11 bases between the two germline ends. Germline CDR1 MNHEY, CDR2 SMNVEV (reference sequence). The CDR3 has 15 amino acids. CDR3 in DNA: TGTGCCAGCAGTTTATCGAGGGCGATTGCAGATACGCAGTATTTT. Its protein is CASSLSRAIADTQYF.

This sequence joins TRBV7-9 and TRBJ1-2, with 9 bases lining up with TRBD1. Germline V CDR1 and CDR2: SEHNR, FQNEAQ (reference sequence). The trim removed 5 bases at V and 6 bases at J, leaving 13 bases unmatched. This CDR3 is 16 amino acids long. CDR3 sequence (DNA): TGTGCCAGCAGCCGAACGGGACAGGGACAGAAGAATGGCTACACCTTC. Its protein is CASSRTGQGQKNGYTF.

In DNA, the CDR3 is TGTGCCAGCAGCGCGGGACAGGGGTCGACTGAAGCTTTCTTT. Protein sequence: CASSAGQGSTEAFF. The chain links TRBV9 to TRBJ1-1, with 10 positions matching TRBD1. Germline V gene data show CDR1 as SGDLS and CDR2 as YYNGEE. CDR3 length: 14 amino acids. V trimming: 3 bases; J trimming: 5 bases; junction bases outside the gene matches: 4.

The genes are TRBV9 and TRBJ2-3, with a weak D call TRBD2 (6 bases). The CDR3 runs 17 residues. With 2 bases removed from V and 4 bases from J, the gap between germline ends came to 20 bases. Per germline, CDR1 SGDLS and CDR2 YYNGEE. In DNA, the CDR3 is TGTGCCAGCAGCGTCGGTCTAGCGTCGGCACCACCAGATACGCAGTATTTT. It codes for CASSVGLASAPPDTQYF.

The rearrangement uses TRBV7-3 and TRBJ2-1; 10 bases line up with TRBD2. The CDR3 totals 13 residues. CDR1 is SGHTA, CDR2 FQGTGA, per germline. J gave up 8 bases and V 5 bases, and 3 bases lay outside the gene matches. CDR3 sequence: CASSPGLADEQFF. For the CDR3, the DNA is TGTGCCAGCAGCCCTGGACTAGCGGATGAGCAGTTCTTC. The full variable domain, completed using reference TRBV7-3 and TRBJ2-1, is GAGVSQTPSNKVTEKGKYVELRCDPISGHTALYWYRQSLGQGPEFLIYFQGTGAADDSGLPNDRFFAVRPEGSVSTLKIQRTERGDSAVYLCASSPGLADEQFFGPGTRLTVL.